This paragraph reports one T cell receptor beta chain. TCRdb's table, derived via immunoSEQ multiplex PCR, lists solely in-frame clones and lacks some. The sample comprises about 68,000 clones, roughly three quarters of which are singletons, and 5.5% to 7% rests with the top ten. The data were obtained in a study of blood T cell repertoires in COVID-19. Study-wide background: T cells, B-cell-depleted T cells, or PBMCs provided the cDNA or gDNA that served as material.

Trimming at V came to 4 bases and at J to 5 bases, leaving 11 bases not matched to a gene. The CDR3 has 16 amino acids. The V gene's germline CDR1 is LNHDA and CDR2 SQIVND (reference sequence). The chain has TRBV19 and TRBJ1-1; 9 bases are shared with TRBD1. This clonotype was sampled from a woman in her sixties or seventies with acute or convalescent COVID-19. Sequencing input: peripheral blood. The CDR3 loop reads CASSKQGAVEGTEAFF. The CDR3 region has the DNA TGTGCCAGTAGTAAACAGGGGGCGGTGGAAGGAACTGAAGCTTTCTTT. Based on the CDR3 plus reference TRBV19 and TRBJ1-1, the full variable domain is DGGITQSPKYLFRKEGQNVTLSCEQNLNHDAMYWYRQDPGQGLRLIYYSQIVNDFQKGDIAEGYSVSREKKESFPLTVTSAQKNPTAFYLCASSKQGAVEGTEAFFGQGTRLTVV.